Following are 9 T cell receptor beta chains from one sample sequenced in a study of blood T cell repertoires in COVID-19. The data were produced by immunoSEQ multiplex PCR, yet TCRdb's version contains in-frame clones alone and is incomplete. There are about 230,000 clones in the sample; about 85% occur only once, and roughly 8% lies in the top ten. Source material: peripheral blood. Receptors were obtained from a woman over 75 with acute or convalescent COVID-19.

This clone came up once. The CDR3, as DNA: TGTGCCAGCAGCCAAGACCCTACTCTGGTGGATACGCAGTATTTT. Protein product: CASSQDPTLVDTQYF. V usage is TRBV3-1 (or the pseudogene TRBV3-2) and J usage is TRBJ2-3; D gene ambiguous. The CDR3 runs 15 residues. V shed 0 bases and J shed 6 bases, with 13 bases lying between them. Looked up from germline, CDR1 is LGHDT and CDR2 is YNNKEL (reference sequence).

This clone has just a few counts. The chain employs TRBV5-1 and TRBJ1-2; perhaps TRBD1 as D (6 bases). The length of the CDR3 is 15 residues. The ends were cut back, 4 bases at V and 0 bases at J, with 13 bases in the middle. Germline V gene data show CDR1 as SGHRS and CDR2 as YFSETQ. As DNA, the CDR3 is TGCGCCAGCAGCGCGACAGGCCATTCTAACTATGGCTACACCTTC. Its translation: CASSATGHSNYGYTF.

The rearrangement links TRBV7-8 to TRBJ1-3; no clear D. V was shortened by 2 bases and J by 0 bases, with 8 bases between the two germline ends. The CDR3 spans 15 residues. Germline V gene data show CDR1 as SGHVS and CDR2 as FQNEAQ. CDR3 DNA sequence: TGTGCCAGCAGCTTAAACTCTCCCTCTGGAAACACCATATATTTT. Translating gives CASSLNSPSGNTIYF.

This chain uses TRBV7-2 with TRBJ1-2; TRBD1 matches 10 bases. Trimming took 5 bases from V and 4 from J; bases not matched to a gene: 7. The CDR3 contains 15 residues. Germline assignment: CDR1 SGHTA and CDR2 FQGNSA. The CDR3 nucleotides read TGTGCCAGCAGCCTGACAGGGGGCGCAGGCTATGGCTACACCTTC. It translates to CASSLTGGAGYGYTF.

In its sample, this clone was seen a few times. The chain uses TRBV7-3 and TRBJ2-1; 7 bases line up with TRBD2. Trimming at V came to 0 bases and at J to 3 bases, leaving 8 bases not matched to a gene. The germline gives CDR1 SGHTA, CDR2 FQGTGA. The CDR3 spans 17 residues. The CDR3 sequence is CASSLTGGLGHYNEQFF. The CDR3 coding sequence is TGTGCCAGCAGCTTAACGGGTGGACTAGGACACTACAATGAGCAGTTCTTC.

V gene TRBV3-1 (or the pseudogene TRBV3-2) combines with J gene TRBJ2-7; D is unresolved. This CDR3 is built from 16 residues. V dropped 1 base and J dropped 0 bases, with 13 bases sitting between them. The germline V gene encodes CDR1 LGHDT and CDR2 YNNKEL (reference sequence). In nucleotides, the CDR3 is TGTGCCAGCAGCCAAGGACTCCTCGAGAACTCCTACGAGCAGTACTTC. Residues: CASSQGLLENSYEQYF.

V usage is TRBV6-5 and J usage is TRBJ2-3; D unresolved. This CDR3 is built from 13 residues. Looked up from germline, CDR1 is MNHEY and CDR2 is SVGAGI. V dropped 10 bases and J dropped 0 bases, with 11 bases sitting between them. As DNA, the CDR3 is TGTGCCACCCGCGGAAAAAGCACAGATACGCAGTATTTT. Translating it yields CATRGKSTDTQYF.

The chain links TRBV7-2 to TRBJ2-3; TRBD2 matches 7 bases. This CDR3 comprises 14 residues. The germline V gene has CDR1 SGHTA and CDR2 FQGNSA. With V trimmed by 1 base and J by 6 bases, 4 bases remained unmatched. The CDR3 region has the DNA TGTGCCAGCAGCTTAGGGGGAGGGTCGGATACGCAGTATTTT. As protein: CASSLGGGSDTQYF.

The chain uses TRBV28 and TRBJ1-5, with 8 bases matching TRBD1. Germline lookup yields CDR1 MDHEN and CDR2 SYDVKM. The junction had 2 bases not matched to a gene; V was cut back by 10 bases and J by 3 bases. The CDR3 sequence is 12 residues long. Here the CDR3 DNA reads TGTGCCATACAGGGGGTCAATCAGCCCCAGCATTTT. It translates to CAIQGVNQPQHF. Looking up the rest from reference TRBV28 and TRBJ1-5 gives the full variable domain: DVKVTQSSRYLVKRTGEKVFLECVQDMDHENMFWYRQDPGLGLRLIYFSYDVKMKEKGDIPEGYSVSREKKERFSLILESASTNQTSMYLCAIQGVNQPQHFGDGTRLSIL.